These T cell receptor beta chains were read from a single sample in a study of T cells in Graves' hyperthyroidism and ophthalmopathy. TCRdb used MiXCR to reprocess the multiplex PCR reads, holding one entry per CDR3 protein. The table records some 620,000 distinct CDR3 sequences, about 16% of them present only once. The sample consisted of blood. The receptor source for this set is a woman in her twenties or thirties with Graves' hyperthyroidism. Both conserved end residues are trimmed from each CDR3.

TRBV30	TRBJ2-2	AWVPGQGNTGELF
TRBV6-1	TRBJ2-3	ASRRLGTSGRWGVVPDTQY
TRBV6-5	TRBJ2-5	ASSYSGYSGQETQY
TRBV19	TRBJ1-4	ASSIYDVGTNEKLF
TRBV18	TRBJ1-1	ASSYERGQLEAF
TRBV18	TRBJ2-6	ASSDRLAGNSGANVLT
TRBV4-2	TRBJ2-3	ASSQEGGSRTDTQY
TRBV10-3	TRBJ2-7	AIRGDRGSYEQY
TRBV2	TRBJ1-2	ASEVAERDGYT
TRBV12-3/TRBV12-4	TRBJ2-1	ASSPNVGPPHNEQF
TRBV18	TRBJ2-7	ASSPRTGSYEQY
TRBV7-2	TRBJ2-6	ASSLGGSGANVLT
TRBV7-9	TRBJ2-1	ASSGRGPPRNEQF
TRBV24-1	TRBJ2-7	ATSHRNSYEQY
TRBV5-4	TRBJ2-4	ASRAELAKNIQY
TRBV11-2	TRBJ1-4	ASSPMEGEKLF
TRBV28	TRBJ2-7	ASSLFTAGGPLREQY
TRBV6-2/TRBV6-3	TRBJ2-1	ASRTELSYNEQF
TRBV5-6	TRBJ1-5	ASSLGTHSNQPQH
TRBV7-8	TRBJ2-1	ASSLDGGRTYNEQF
TRBV6-1	TRBJ2-3	ASSRTSGATTIISTDTQY
TRBV27	TRBJ2-7	ASSLAGGPGQY
TRBV19	TRBJ1-1	ASSMEIMNTEAF
TRBV20-1	TRBJ2-1	SAKGASGYNEQF
TRBV30	TRBJ1-4	AWSVRGRSEKLF
TRBV20-1	TRBJ2-5	SARSMVGRPLQETQY
TRBV7-2	TRBJ1-1	ASSYRGGDTEAF
TRBV11-2	TRBJ2-5	ASSLDRLSPITSTQY
TRBV6-9	TRBJ2-7	ASRYPGTSGRTHEQH
TRBV4-3	TRBJ2-3	ASSQEGNTDTQY
TRBV3-1	TRBJ2-7	ASSHYRRDEQY
TRBV7-2	TRBJ2-7	ASSFRANPDEQY
TRBV12-3/TRBV12-4	TRBJ1-3	ASSPFRGGGNTIY
TRBV27	TRBJ2-7	ASSSGTDSYERY
TRBV18	TRBJ2-1	ASSPRGIGYNEQF
TRBV5-1	TRBJ2-7	ASSLGAGTNEQY
TRBV7-9	TRBJ1-4	ASSATWEKLF
TRBV6-2/TRBV6-3	TRBJ2-5	ASSYGTQETQY
TRBV18	TRBJ1-1	ASSRQGRRAF
TRBV7-6	TRBJ1-1	ASSYLTEAF
TRBV7-7	TRBJ2-5	ASSSGQEQETQY
TRBV28	TRBJ1-1	ASESLTGRAEAF
TRBV9	TRBJ2-2	ASSVDGGPGELF
TRBV20-1	TRBJ2-7	RARVAGVSYEQY
TRBV6-1	TRBJ2-1	ASSEWTGGFIAGRTNEQF
TRBV5-1	TRBJ1-2	ASSPHPLDSYGYT
TRBV28	TRBJ2-1	AISSTGFTYNEQF
TRBV2	TRBJ2-3	ASRAVSQTDTQY
TRBV27	TRBJ2-1	ASSLSGGAPDEQF
TRBV6-5	TRBJ1-1	ASSFSGTRGAEAF
TRBV7-8	TRBJ2-3	AGSPPARDTQY
TRBV6-1	TRBJ2-1	ASSELAGGFNEQF
TRBV27	TRBJ1-5	ASSIQGANSPQH
TRBV30	TRBJ2-2	AWSKPGTGELF
TRBV15	TRBJ2-5	ATSHSAAYQETQY
TRBV6-1	TRBJ2-7	ASIYAGGYEQY
TRBV5-6	TRBJ1-1	ASSLAMGGGLNTEAF
TRBV7-9	TRBJ2-1	ASSLLPGLGSNEQF
TRBV28	TRBJ2-5	ASSLYSGTARGETQY
TRBV11-1	TRBJ1-2	ASSNWTRPYGYT